Listed below are T cell receptor beta chains from one sample, sequenced in a study of T cells after yellow fever vaccination. MiXCR, applied by TCRdb to the 5' RACE reads, yields one record per CDR3 protein. The sample records some 320,000 distinct CDR3 sequences, 8.7% being singletons. This specimen consisted of CD4+ T cells sorted from PBMCs, obtained 5 days after the yellow fever booster vaccination. The receptor source for this set is a man between 18 and 35 years old who received the YFV17D yellow fever vaccine. Both conserved end residues are part of each CDR3. Clone size is stated in some rows and not others, as once, few, many or a class when expanded.

abundance | v_gene | CDR3aa
many | TRBV5-1 | CASSFQDLSYNEQFF
many | TRBV4-1 | CASSKAVAGVETQYF
few | TRBV18 | CASSPGAAKNIQYF
few | TRBV4-3 | CASSQVRGGSDEQFF
few | TRBV20-1 | CSASGGGGNTEAFF
few | TRBV7-3 | CASSRQEGTEAFF
NA | TRBV24-1 | CATSDGQGRNEQFF
NA | TRBV18 | CASSPGTGLDYGYTF
NA | TRBV7-9 | CACRQKDQEAFF
NA | TRBV6-2/TRBV6-3 | CAIRAGGYEQYF
few | TRBV10-3 | CAISGGQGTDTQYF
NA | TRBV7-9 | CASSLAPAGVDIQYF
many | TRBV10-3 | CAISEPIRAAGGKNIQYF
NA | TRBV27 | CASSLEGRTGANVLTF
NA | TRBV21-1 | CASSGEGQSTDTQYF
NA | TRBV20-1 | CSARWDRKDYGYTF
NA | TRBV12-3/TRBV12-4 | CASSFPGGYQPQHF
NA | TRBV4-1 | CASSQGGRGSSLEFF
many | TRBV20-1 | CSARDRYLRQPQHF
NA | TRBV6-5 | CASSPGTGIVRTDTQYF
few | TRBV9 | CASSVTDRGGYTF
NA | TRBV20-1 | CSARDSGTVNTEAFF
many | TRBV20-1 | CSADILTRVEAFF
few | TRBV5-4 | CAARWGTNYGYTF
NA | TRBV4-1 | CASSPRAMNTEAFF
many | TRBV5-1 | CASSLDSGQETQYF
NA | TRBV4-3 | CASSLTGGSFYGYTF
NA | TRBV12-3/TRBV12-4 | CASSSLLPEQFF
few | TRBV27 | CASSPRDGYGGELFF
few | TRBV11-2 | CASSFSKNIQYF
few | TRBV9 | CASSVVDFGTGELFF
many | TRBV4-3 | CASSQGPGVGETQYF
few | TRBV18 | CASSLWTGTAGDTGYTF
many | TRBV4-3 | CASSSRERGVTDTQYF
NA | TRBV2 | CASKTESLGGKLFF
many | TRBV21-1 | CASSCRVLLRSTDTQYF
few | TRBV7-2 | CASSPWTGMGETQYF